This is a list of T cell receptor beta chains from one sample in a study of CD8+CD57+ T cells in acquired aplastic anemia. TCRdb redid the calling of the reads with MiXCR, one entry per CDR3 protein. The profile shows fewer than 85,000 distinct CDR3 sequences, roughly two thirds of them singletons. The sequenced sample was sorted CD4+, CD8+, or CD8+CD57+ T cells (not recorded which) from PBMCs. The receptors here all came from a human donor with aplastic anemia. Each CDR3 is given with its conserved first and last residue. The D gene is left open where the match is weak. Only some rows state a clone size, as once, few, many or a class for expanded clones.

D: -
J: TRBJ1-1
V: TRBV19
size: -
length: 15
CDR3: CASSIPGQMNTEAFF
DNA: TGTGCCAGTAGTATACCAGGGCAGATGAACACTGAAGCTTTCTTT

D: TRBD1
J: TRBJ1-6
V: TRBV9
size: -
length: 15
CDR3: CASSVTGQGNSPLHF
DNA: TGTGCCAGCAGCGTAACTGGACAGGGAAATTCACCCCTCCACTTT

D: -
J: TRBJ1-2
V: TRBV7-9
size: -
length: 12
CDR3: CASSLGDYGYTF
DNA: TGTGCCAGCAGCTTGGGGGACTATGGCTACACCTTC

D: -
J: TRBJ1-1
V: TRBV13
size: -
length: 14
CDR3: CASSPTGFNTEAFF
DNA: TGTGCCAGCAGCCCCACAGGGTTCAACACTGAAGCTTTCTTT

D: -
J: TRBJ2-1
V: TRBV20-1
size: -
length: 16
CDR3: CSARDRGPNRYNEQFF
DNA: TGCAGTGCTAGAGATCGTGGACCCAATAGATACAATGAGCAGTTCTTC

D: TRBD1
J: TRBJ1-2
V: TRBV12-3/TRBV12-4
size: -
length: 14
CDR3: CASSFGQGIYGYTF
DNA: TGTGCCAGCAGTTTTGGACAGGGAATCTATGGCTACACCTTC

D: TRBD1
J: TRBJ2-2
V: TRBV29-1
size: -
length: 12
CDR3: CSVTGFAGELFF
DNA: TGCAGCGTGACAGGGTTTGCCGGGGAGCTGTTTTTT

D: TRBD1
J: TRBJ1-1
V: TRBV20-1
size: -
length: 12
CDR3: CSATTGETEAFF
DNA: TGCAGTGCTACTACAGGGGAAACTGAAGCTTTCTTT

D: TRBD1
J: TRBJ1-5
V: TRBV20-1
size: once
length: 15
CDR3: CSAREQGVSNQPQHF
DNA: TGCAGTGCTAGAGAACAGGGGGTTAGCAATCAGCCCCAGCATTTT

D: -
J: TRBJ2-1
V: TRBV10-3
size: -
length: 12
CDR3: CAISESINEQFF
DNA: TGTGCCATCAGTGAGTCGATAAATGAGCAGTTCTTC

D: TRBD1
J: TRBJ1-2
V: TRBV10-3
size: -
length: 14
CDR3: CAISLDREEDGYTF
DNA: TGTGCCATCAGTCTGGACAGGGAGGAGGATGGCTACACCTTC

D: -
J: TRBJ2-1
V: TRBV9
size: many
length: 15
CDR3: CASSEKGSPYNEQFF
DNA: TGTGCCAGCAGCGAGAAGGGCTCCCCCTACAATGAGCAGTTCTTC

D: -
J: TRBJ2-7
V: TRBV15
size: few
length: 14
CDR3: CATSGDPEGHEQYF
DNA: TGTGCCACCAGCGGGGATCCCGAAGGGCACGAGCAGTACTTC

D: -
J: TRBJ2-7
V: TRBV2
size: -
length: 14
CDR3: CASTREQGVYEQYF
DNA: TGTGCCAGCACGCGGGAACAGGGTGTCTACGAGCAGTACTTC

D: -
J: TRBJ2-1
V: TRBV2
size: -
length: 15
CDR3: CASTGGTGRSYEQFF
DNA: TGTGCCAGCACCGGGGGGACAGGCCGGAGTTATGAGCAGTTCTTC

D: TRBD2
J: TRBJ2-3
V: TRBV15
size: many
length: 16
CDR3: CATRPGLADFTDTQYF
DNA: TGTGCCACACGGCCCGGACTAGCGGATTTCACAGATACGCAGTATTTT

D: TRBD2
J: TRBJ2-1
V: TRBV24-1
size: -
length: 15
CDR3: CATSYAGDNYNEQFF
DNA: TGTGCCACCAGTTATGCGGGAGACAACTACAATGAGCAGTTCTTC

D: -
J: TRBJ1-5
V: TRBV7-9
size: -
length: 15
CDR3: CASSSDSYSNQPQHF
DNA: TGTGCCAGCAGTTCCGACAGCTATAGCAATCAGCCCCAGCATTTT

D: -
J: TRBJ1-1
V: TRBV20-1
size: -
length: 15
CDR3: CSAPRWGAVDTEAFF
DNA: TGCAGTGCTCCACGGTGGGGCGCCGTGGACACTGAAGCTTTCTTT